Listed below are T cell receptor beta chains from one sample, sequenced in a study of CD8+ T cells in alopecia areata. Libraries were prepared by immunoSEQ multiplex PCR; TCRdb keeps only in-frame clonotypes and omits some of them. The sample holds over 250,000 clones; about three fifths are singletons and the top ten take about 0.89%. The specimen was CD4+ T cells sorted from blood, collected between weeks 51 and 52, from a patient treated with tofacitinib. These receptors were taken from a human donor with alopecia areata. Each CDR3 is given with its conserved first and last residue. D genes are given only for firm matches. Clone size is given for some rows only: seen once, a few or many times, or a class if the clone is expanded.

v_call	cdr3_length	clone_size	d_call	j_call	cdr3_aa	cdr3_nt
TRBV7-9	15	.	TRBD1	TRBJ2-6	CASSLTGAGANVLTF	TGTGCCAGCAGCTTGACAGGGGCTGGGGCCAACGTCCTGACTTTC
TRBV11-2	17	few	TRBD2	TRBJ2-7	CASSLVLRTRFPHEQYF	TGTGCCAGCAGCTTAGTCCTTAGGACTAGATTCCCTCACGAGCAGTACTTC
TRBV6-5	13	once	.	TRBJ1-2	CASNPTGIHGYTF	TGTGCCAGCAACCCTACAGGGATCCATGGCTACACCTTC
TRBV6-5	14	.	.	TRBJ2-1	CASSYSMGENEQFF	TGTGCCAGCAGTTACTCGATGGGGGAAAATGAGCAGTTCTTC
TRBV30	13	.	.	TRBJ1-6	CAWSADRGSPLHF	TGTGCCTGGAGTGCCGACCGCGGTTCACCCCTCCACTTT
TRBV29-1	15	.	.	TRBJ2-2	CSVESGSANTGELFF	TGCAGCGTTGAGTCGGGGTCGGCCAACACCGGGGAGCTGTTTTTT
TRBV29-1	12	.	.	TRBJ1-1	CSVGVGFTEAFF	TGCAGCGTTGGAGTGGGATTTACTGAAGCTTTCTTT
TRBV15	19	.	TRBD1	TRBJ1-2	CATSRGRTGGNLANYGYTF	TGTGCCACCAGCAGAGGTCGGACAGGGGGAAACCTAGCTAACTATGGCTACACCTTC
TRBV29-1	14	.	TRBD2	TRBJ2-3	CSGLAGEDTDTQYF	TGCAGCGGTCTAGCGGGGGAGGACACAGATACGCAGTATTTT
TRBV5-1	15	.	.	TRBJ1-1	CASSSSVSRRTEAFF	TGCGCCAGCAGCTCGAGCGTCTCCCGAAGGACTGAAGCTTTCTTT
TRBV5-1	14	once	TRBD1	TRBJ1-6	CASTQGAEGSPLHF	TGCGCCAGCACGCAGGGGGCTGAAGGTTCACCCCTCCACTTT
TRBV29-1	15	few	TRBD1	TRBJ1-2	CSGQSWTGGVYGYTF	TGCAGCGGTCAGTCATGGACAGGGGGCGTCTATGGCTACACCTTC
TRBV5-1	14	.	.	TRBJ2-3	CASSLGGSTDTQYF	TGCGCCAGCAGCTTAGGCGGGAGCACAGATACGCAGTATTTT
TRBV30	13	few	TRBD1	TRBJ1-5	CAWSPGGNQPQHF	TGTGCCTGGAGTCCAGGGGGTAATCAGCCCCAGCATTTT
TRBV30	13	.	.	TRBJ2-5	CAWAGTLRETQYF	TGTGCCTGGGCCGGGACCCTGAGGGAGACCCAGTACTTC
TRBV29-1	12	.	.	TRBJ1-1	CSVGTRNTEAFF	TGCAGCGTCGGGACGAGGAACACTGAAGCTTTCTTT
TRBV6-5	14	few	TRBD1	TRBJ2-3	CASSYRQGAGTQYF	TGTGCCAGCAGTTACCGGCAGGGGGCCGGTACGCAGTATTTT
TRBV6-5	14	.	.	TRBJ2-6	CASSLGSGANVLTF	TGTGCCAGCAGTTTGGGCTCTGGGGCCAACGTCCTGACTTTC
TRBV6-6	14	.	.	TRBJ2-3	CASSYSGPQDTQYF	TGTGCCAGCAGTTACTCGGGGCCCCAAGATACGCAGTATTTT
TRBV30	16	.	.	TRBJ1-6	CAWSVQRSSYNSPLHF	TGTGCCTGGAGTGTACAGAGAAGCTCCTATAATTCACCCCTCCACTTT
TRBV10-3	15	.	.	TRBJ2-3	CAISESSGRTDTQYF	TGTGCCATCAGTGAGTCGTCTGGTCGCACAGATACGCAGTATTTT
TRBV7-2	15	.	TRBD1	TRBJ2-1	CASTPRGQGYNEQFF	TGTGCCAGCACCCCGCGGGGACAGGGCTACAATGAGCAGTTCTTC
TRBV6-5	14	.	.	TRBJ2-2	CASRDGGPTGELFF	TGTGCCAGCAGGGACGGGGGGCCCACCGGGGAGCTGTTTTTT
TRBV6-5	11	.	.	TRBJ2-1	CASTIRNEQFF	TGTGCCAGCACGATCCGGAATGAGCAGTTCTTC
TRBV29-1	14	.	TRBD1	TRBJ2-2	CSVAGDSNTGELFF	TGCAGCGTTGCAGGGGACAGCAACACCGGGGAGCTGTTTTTT
TRBV30	13	.	.	TRBJ1-2	CAWSVPPNYGYTF	TGTGCCTGGAGTGTACCCCCTAACTATGGCTACACCTTC
TRBV6-5	13	.	.	TRBJ2-7	CASSYSQRPEQYF	TGTGCCAGCAGTTACTCGCAGCGGCCCGAGCAGTACTTC
TRBV29-1	11	few	.	TRBJ2-5	CSVLPVETQYF	TGCAGCGTCCTCCCTGTAGAGACCCAGTACTTC
TRBV29-1	14	.	TRBD1	TRBJ1-2	CSVLQGEKIYGYTF	TGCAGCGTCCTGCAGGGGGAAAAGATATATGGCTACACCTTC
TRBV30	15	.	TRBD1	TRBJ2-6	CAWRQTGSGANVLTF	TGTGCCTGGAGACAGACAGGGAGTGGGGCCAACGTCCTGACTTTC
TRBV6-5	14	few	TRBD1	TRBJ2-7	CASSPRDSPYEQYF	TGTGCCAGCAGTCCCCGGGACAGTCCCTACGAGCAGTACTTC
TRBV5-1	16	.	.	TRBJ1-5	CASSSGSGGSNQPQHF	TGCGCCAGCAGCTCGGGAAGTGGCGGGAGCAATCAGCCCCAGCATTTT